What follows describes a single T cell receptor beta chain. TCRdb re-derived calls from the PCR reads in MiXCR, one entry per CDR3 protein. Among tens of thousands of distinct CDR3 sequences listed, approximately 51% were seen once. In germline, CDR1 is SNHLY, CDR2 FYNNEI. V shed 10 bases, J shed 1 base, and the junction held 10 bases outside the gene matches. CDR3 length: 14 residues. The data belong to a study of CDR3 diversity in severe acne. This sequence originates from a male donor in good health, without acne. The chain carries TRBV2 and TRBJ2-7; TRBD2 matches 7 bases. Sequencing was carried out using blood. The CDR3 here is CATKATSLSYEQYF. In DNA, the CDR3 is TGTGCCACCAAAGCGACTAGCCTTTCCTACGAGCAGTACTTC.